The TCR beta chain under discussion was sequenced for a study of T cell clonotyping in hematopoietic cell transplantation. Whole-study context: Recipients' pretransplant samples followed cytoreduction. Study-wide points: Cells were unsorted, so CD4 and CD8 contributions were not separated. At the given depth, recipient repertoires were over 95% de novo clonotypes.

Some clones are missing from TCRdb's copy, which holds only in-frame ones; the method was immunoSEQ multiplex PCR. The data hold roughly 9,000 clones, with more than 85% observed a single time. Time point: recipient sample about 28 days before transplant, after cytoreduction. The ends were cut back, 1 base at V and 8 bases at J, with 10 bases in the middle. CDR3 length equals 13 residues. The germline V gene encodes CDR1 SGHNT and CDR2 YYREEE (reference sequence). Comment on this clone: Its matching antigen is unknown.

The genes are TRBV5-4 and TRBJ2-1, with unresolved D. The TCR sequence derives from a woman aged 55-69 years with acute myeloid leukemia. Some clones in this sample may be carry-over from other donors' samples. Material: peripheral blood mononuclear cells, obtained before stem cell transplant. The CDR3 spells CASSLISRDEQFF. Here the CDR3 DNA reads TGTGCCAGCAGCTTGATAAGTCGCGATGAGCAGTTCTTC.